The source of this T cell receptor (beta chain) is a study of blood T cells in healthy people across ages. Together with a sample-barcoded 5' primer, a J-beta primer mix was included in a second PCR lasting about 7 to 11 cycles. TCRdb re-derived calls from the 5' RACE reads in MiXCR, one entry per CDR3 protein. The sample has about 670,000 distinct CDR3 sequences; 45% to 60% are singletons. About this clonotype: Its antigen is unknown.

The CDR3 loop spans 12 amino acids. In germline, CDR1 is MGHRA, CDR2 YSYEKL. Findings and limits, study-wide: The recorded TCR beta diversity per million T cells decreased in a roughly linear manner with age.

The genes are TRBV4-1 and TRBJ2-5; D remains unclear. Matching the DNA end better, TRBJ2-7 makes the J call doubtful. Sample: blood. The receptor was derived from a woman older than 75 in good health. As DNA, the CDR3 is TGCGCCAGCAGCCAAATTAATAACGAGCAGTACTTC. Amino acid sequence: CASSQINNEQYF.